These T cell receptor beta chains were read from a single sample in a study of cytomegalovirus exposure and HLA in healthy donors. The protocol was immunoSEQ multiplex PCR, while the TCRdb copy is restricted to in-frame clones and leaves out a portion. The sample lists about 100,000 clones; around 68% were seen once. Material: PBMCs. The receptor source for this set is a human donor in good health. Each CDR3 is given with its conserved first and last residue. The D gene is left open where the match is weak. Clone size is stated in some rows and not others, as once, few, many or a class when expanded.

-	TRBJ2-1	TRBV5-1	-	CASSLDGREEEQFF	TGCGCCAGCAGCTTGGACGGGAGAGAAGAGGAGCAGTTCTTC
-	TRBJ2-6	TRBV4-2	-	CASSQGRAGANVLTF	TGTGCCAGCAGCCAAGGGAGGGCTGGGGCCAACGTCCTGACTTTC
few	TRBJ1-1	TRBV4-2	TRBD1	CASSLTGVEAFF	TGTGCCAGCAGCCTGACAGGGGTTGAAGCTTTCTTT
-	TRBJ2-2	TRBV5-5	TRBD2	CASSRGGTNTGELFF	TGTGCCAGCAGCCGCGGGGGTACGAACACCGGGGAGCTGTTTTTT
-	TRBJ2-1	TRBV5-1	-	CASLPYNEQFF	TGCGCCAGCCTACCGTACAATGAGCAGTTCTTC
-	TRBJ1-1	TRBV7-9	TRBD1	CASSFLTGTGGNFVTEAFF	TGTGCCAGCAGCTTTTTAACCGGGACAGGGGGAAACTTTGTCACTGAAGCTTTCTTT
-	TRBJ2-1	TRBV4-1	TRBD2	CASSQDPSGRMGEQFF	TGCGCCAGCAGCCAAGACCCTAGCGGGAGGATGGGTGAGCAGTTCTTC
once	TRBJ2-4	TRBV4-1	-	CASSAHRQGEAKNIQYF	TGCGCCAGCAGCGCTCATCGCCAGGGTGAGGCCAAAAACATTCAGTACTTC
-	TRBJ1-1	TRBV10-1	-	CASSESISGSTEAFF	TGCGCCAGCAGTGAGTCGATTTCGGGGAGCACTGAAGCTTTCTTT
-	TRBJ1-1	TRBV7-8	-	CASSLNRVGGTEAFF	TGTGCCAGCAGCTTGAACAGGGTCGGTGGCACTGAAGCTTTCTTT
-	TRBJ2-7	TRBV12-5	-	CASGLDVAYEQYF	TGTGCTAGTGGTTTGGACGTAGCCTACGAGCAGTACTTC
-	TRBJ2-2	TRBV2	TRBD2	CASSVVLAGGGELFF	TGTGCCAGCAGTGTAGTTCTAGCGGGAGGCGGGGAGCTGTTTTTT
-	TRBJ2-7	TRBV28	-	CASSLGTAYEQYF	TGTGCCAGCAGTCTAGGGACTGCCTACGAGCAGTACTTC
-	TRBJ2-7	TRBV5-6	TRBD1	CASSWTGGSYEQYF	TGTGCCAGCAGCTGGACAGGGGGCTCCTACGAGCAGTACTTC
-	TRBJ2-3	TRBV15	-	CATSRDRIAGTDTQYF	TGTGCCACCAGCAGAGATCGAATAGCTGGCACAGATACGCAGTATTTT
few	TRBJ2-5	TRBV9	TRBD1	CASSLRGQETQYF	TGTGCCAGCAGCCTCAGGGGGCAAGAGACCCAGTACTTC
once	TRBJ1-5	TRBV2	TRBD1	CASRHGDRVGQPQHF	TGTGCCAGCAGACACGGGGACAGGGTTGGGCAGCCCCAGCATTTT
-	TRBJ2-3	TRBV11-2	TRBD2	CASSFVMVIAGSTDTQYF	TGTGCCAGCAGCTTCGTTATGGTAATAGCGGGTAGCACAGATACGCAGTATTTT
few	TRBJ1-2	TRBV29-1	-	CSVPDSEIYGYTF	TGCAGCGTTCCAGACAGTGAAATCTATGGCTACACCTTC
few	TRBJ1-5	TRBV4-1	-	CASSQGVQGNQPQHF	TGCGCCAGCAGCCAAGGGGTTCAGGGGAATCAGCCCCAGCATTTT
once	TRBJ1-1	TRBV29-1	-	CSVGRDMNTEAFF	TGCAGCGTCGGACGGGACATGAACACTGAAGCTTTCTTT
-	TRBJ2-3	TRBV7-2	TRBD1	CASSLGQGARDTQYF	TGTGCCAGCAGCTTAGGCCAGGGGGCGAGAGATACGCAGTATTTT
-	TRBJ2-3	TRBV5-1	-	CASSVHYTTDTQYF	TGCGCCAGCAGCGTCCACTACACCACAGATACGCAGTATTTT
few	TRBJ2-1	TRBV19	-	CATSPGGRDNNEQFF	TGTGCCACTAGCCCAGGGGGGCGCGACAACAATGAGCAGTTCTTC
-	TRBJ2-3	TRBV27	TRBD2	CASSLSPGLAGVDTQYF	TGTGCCAGCAGTTTATCCCCCGGACTAGCGGGAGTTGATACGCAGTATTTT
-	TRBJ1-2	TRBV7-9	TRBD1	CASSLGQGRFYGYTF	TGTGCCAGCAGCCTGGGACAGGGACGATTCTATGGCTACACCTTC
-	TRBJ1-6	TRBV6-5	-	CASSYSMGGANSPLHF	TGTGCCAGCAGTTACTCGATGGGGGGGGCGAATTCACCCCTCCACTTT
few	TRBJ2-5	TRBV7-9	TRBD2	CASSFGASGRGLEETQYF	TGTGCCAGCAGCTTTGGGGCTAGCGGGAGAGGTTTAGAAGAGACCCAGTACTTC